This T cell receptor beta chain emerged from a study of T cell responses to AZD1222 COVID-19 vaccine. Method: immunoSEQ multiplex PCR; TCRdb's copy keeps in-frame clones and lacks some. This table holds 80,000 to 100,000 clones, 75% to 90% found once. The receptor was isolated from an adult who received the AZD1222 COVID-19 vaccine. The specimen was peripheral blood, collected 28 days after the second AZD1222 dose.

The CDR3 region is CASSIAQTPSQYF. The CDR3 DNA follows: TGTGCCAGTAGTATAGCCCAGACGCCATCGCAGTATTTT. The rearrangement joins TRBV19 to TRBJ2-3; D gene ambiguous. The germline V and J ends were trimmed by 1 base and 10 bases, with 12 bases remaining between them. The CDR3 covers 13 residues. Germline V gene lookup returns CDR1 LNHDA and CDR2 SQIVND (reference sequence).